This TCR beta chain was observed in a study of blood T cell repertoires in COVID-19. V lost 6 bases, J lost 8 bases, and 10 bases lay in between. Germline V lookup: CDR1 GTSNPN, CDR2 SVGIG (reference sequence). The CDR3 runs 11 residues. The method was immunoSEQ multiplex PCR; TCRdb's version includes in-frame clones alone and lacks a portion of them. The sample consists of about 150,000 clones, around 89% of them appearing once. The V gene is TRBV30, the J gene TRBJ1-4, with D hard to call. The sample comprised peripheral blood. The clonotype was recovered from a woman in her thirties or forties with acute or convalescent COVID-19. The CDR3: CACGEVEKLFF. DNA for the CDR3: TGTGCCTGCGGAGAAGTCGAAAAACTGTTTTTT.